This record covers a single T cell receptor (beta chain). Its antigen remains unidentified. The germline V gene has CDR1 SQVTM and CDR2 ANQGSEA. Trimming took 6 bases from V and 4 from J, leaving 12 bases between them. This CDR3 has 12 amino acids. The sample is drawn from a study of T cell repertoires in cytomegalovirus infection. Using its own MiXCR run on the reads, TCRdb lists one record per CDR3 protein. The profile covers about 890,000 distinct CDR3 sequences, with 30% to 40% appearing a single time and roughly an eighth taken by the ten largest. The clonotype originates from a human donor in good health (CMV status not recorded). Some clones in this sample may be carry-over from other donors' samples. The sequences come from cultured CD8+ T cells from PBMCs, collected from culture after CMV antigen stimulation. V usage is TRBV29-1 and J usage is TRBJ1-1, with D possibly TRBD1 on 6 matching bases. The CDR3 sequence: CSVATGSTEAFF. As DNA, the CDR3 is TGCAGCGTCGCAACAGGGTCCACTGAAGCTTTCTTT.